The rows below give T cell receptor beta chains drawn from one sample of a study of T-cell reconstitution after alpha-beta-depleted transplantation in children. Using its own MiXCR run on the PCR reads, TCRdb lists one record per CDR3 protein. The sample gives roughly 100,000 distinct CDR3 sequences, about 6.8% of which show up once; about a sixth is in the top ten. Source: PBMCs, taken before TCRalphabeta/CD19-depleted stem cell transplant. The receptors derive from a boy aged 2 to 9 with acute lymphoblastic leukemia, due to receive a stem cell transplant. Both conserved end residues are part of each CDR3. D genes are given only for firm matches. Clone sizes are given selectively: once, few, many, or a class where the clone is expanded.

CDR3nt: TGTGCCAGCAGCTTACAAGCGGGGGGGCTCGGCAATGAGCAGTTCTTC
CDR3aa: CASSLQAGGLGNEQFF
abundance: many
v_gene: TRBV11-2
j_gene: TRBJ2-1
d_gene: TRBD2

CDR3nt: TGTGCCAGCAGCTTAGACAGGGAGGACATTCAGTACTTC
CDR3aa: CASSLDREDIQYF
abundance: few
v_gene: TRBV7-9
j_gene: TRBJ2-4
d_gene: .

CDR3nt: TGCAGTGCTAGAGATCCTAGCGGGGTCCCCTACAATGAGCAGTTCTTC
CDR3aa: CSARDPSGVPYNEQFF
abundance: many
v_gene: TRBV20-1
j_gene: TRBJ2-1
d_gene: TRBD2

CDR3nt: TGTGCCAGCAGTTTAGTTGCTCGGTCGACAGCAAATCAGCCCCAGCATTTT
CDR3aa: CASSLVARSTANQPQHF
abundance: many
v_gene: TRBV12-3/TRBV12-4
j_gene: TRBJ1-5
d_gene: .

CDR3nt: TGCGCCAGCAGCTTGGGGGGTATTAGCTCCTACAATGAGCAGTTCTTC
CDR3aa: CASSLGGISSYNEQFF
abundance: many
v_gene: TRBV5-1
j_gene: TRBJ2-1
d_gene: .

CDR3nt: TGCGCCAGCAGGCAGGGGAACACAGATACGCAGTATTTT
CDR3aa: CASRQGNTDTQYF
abundance: .
v_gene: TRBV5-1
j_gene: TRBJ2-3
d_gene: .

CDR3nt: TGTGCCAGCAGTTCTGACACATCCTACGAGCAGTACTTC
CDR3aa: CASSSDTSYEQYF
abundance: .
v_gene: TRBV6-5
j_gene: TRBJ2-7
d_gene: .

CDR3nt: TGTGCCAGCAGCTTTGGGATTCAAGAGACCCAGTACTTC
CDR3aa: CASSFGIQETQYF
abundance: large
v_gene: TRBV27
j_gene: TRBJ2-5
d_gene: .

CDR3nt: TGTGCCAGCAGCGTAGAGCTGAGCCCAGCGGGGACCTATGGCTACACCTTC
CDR3aa: CASSVELSPAGTYGYTF
abundance: .
v_gene: TRBV9
j_gene: TRBJ1-2
d_gene: .

CDR3nt: TGTGCCAGCAGCCAAGATTACCCGGGACAGGGATTCCATCCTCAAGAGACCCAGTACTTC
CDR3aa: CASSQDYPGQGFHPQETQYF
abundance: few
v_gene: TRBV14
j_gene: TRBJ2-5
d_gene: TRBD1

CDR3nt: TGTGCCAGCAGCAAGGGACGGTTCAATCAGCCCCAGCATTTT
CDR3aa: CASSKGRFNQPQHF
abundance: .
v_gene: TRBV5-6
j_gene: TRBJ1-5
d_gene: .

CDR3nt: TGCGCCAGCAGCCATCTTTGGCTAGAGAGGCCCGGGGAGCTGTTTTTT
CDR3aa: CASSHLWLERPGELFF
abundance: many
v_gene: TRBV5-1
j_gene: TRBJ2-2
d_gene: .

CDR3nt: TGCAGTGCTAGGGACAGGGGAACCATGAACACTGAAGCTTTCTTT
CDR3aa: CSARDRGTMNTEAFF
abundance: many
v_gene: TRBV20-1
j_gene: TRBJ1-1
d_gene: TRBD1

CDR3nt: TGTGCCAGCAGTGAATTAGGGGGAGAGGGCACAGATACGCAGTATTTT
CDR3aa: CASSELGGEGTDTQYF
abundance: few
v_gene: TRBV6-1
j_gene: TRBJ2-3
d_gene: .

CDR3nt: TGTGCCAGCAGCTCGTTAGCCCCAAACACCGGGGAGCTGTTTTTT
CDR3aa: CASSSLAPNTGELFF
abundance: many
v_gene: TRBV7-2
j_gene: TRBJ2-2
d_gene: .

CDR3nt: TGTGCCAGCAGTTTGGCAGGGGGCGCGTATGGAAACACCATATATTTT
CDR3aa: CASSLAGGAYGNTIYF
abundance: .
v_gene: TRBV28
j_gene: TRBJ1-3
d_gene: TRBD1

CDR3nt: TGTGCCAGCAGTGACTCAGGCGGACATCATAATTCACCCCTCCACTTT
CDR3aa: CASSDSGGHHNSPLHF
abundance: many
v_gene: TRBV6-4
j_gene: TRBJ1-6
d_gene: .

CDR3nt: TGTGCCAGCAGGGGGAGGGTGTGGACCGGGGAGCTGTTTTTT
CDR3aa: CASRGRVWTGELFF
abundance: .
v_gene: TRBV6-1
j_gene: TRBJ2-2
d_gene: TRBD2

CDR3nt: TGTGCCAGCAGCCCCCGACGGGGGGCCCGGTATGAGCAGTTCTTC
CDR3aa: CASSPRRGARYEQFF
abundance: .
v_gene: TRBV3-1
j_gene: TRBJ2-1
d_gene: .

CDR3nt: TGTGCCATCAGTGAGTCACCAGGGGGCGGCTATGGCTACACCTTC
CDR3aa: CAISESPGGGYGYTF
abundance: few
v_gene: TRBV10-3
j_gene: TRBJ1-2
d_gene: TRBD1

CDR3nt: TGTGCCAGCAGCTTACCGAGGGGGCCCAATGAGCAGTTCTTC
CDR3aa: CASSLPRGPNEQFF
abundance: few
v_gene: TRBV11-2
j_gene: TRBJ2-1
d_gene: TRBD1

CDR3nt: TGTGCCAGCAGCCCCCCGACAGAGCCGAACACTGAAGCTTTCTTT
CDR3aa: CASSPPTEPNTEAFF
abundance: many
v_gene: TRBV7-9
j_gene: TRBJ1-1
d_gene: .

CDR3nt: TGTGCCACCAGTGACTCCAGAGAGAACACTGAAGCTTTCTTT
CDR3aa: CATSDSRENTEAFF
abundance: few
v_gene: TRBV24-1
j_gene: TRBJ1-1
d_gene: .

CDR3nt: TGTGCCACCAGCAGAGGACGGGACACCGGGGAGCTGTTTTTT
CDR3aa: CATSRGRDTGELFF
abundance: many
v_gene: TRBV15
j_gene: TRBJ2-2
d_gene: .

CDR3nt: TGTGCCAGCAGCTTAGGGGCCAGGTCTCAGCCCCAGCATTTT
CDR3aa: CASSLGARSQPQHF
abundance: .
v_gene: TRBV7-2
j_gene: TRBJ1-5
d_gene: .

CDR3nt: TGTGCCAGCAGCTTGGCCAGCAATGGCTACAATCAGCAGTTCTTC
CDR3aa: CASSLASNGYNQQFF
abundance: .
v_gene: TRBV5-8
j_gene: TRBJ2-1
d_gene: .

CDR3nt: TGTGCCAGCAGCTTAGATTCGCCAGGGAACGCTTTCTTT
CDR3aa: CASSLDSPGNAFF
abundance: many
v_gene: TRBV7-2
j_gene: TRBJ1-1
d_gene: .

CDR3nt: TGTGCCAGCAGTTACGTAGCAAGCACAGATACGCAGTATTTT
CDR3aa: CASSYVASTDTQYF
abundance: few
v_gene: TRBV12-3/TRBV12-4
j_gene: TRBJ2-3
d_gene: .

CDR3nt: TGTGCCAGCCGAAATGGACAGAACAATCAGCCCCAGCATTTT
CDR3aa: CASRNGQNNQPQHF
abundance: few
v_gene: TRBV27
j_gene: TRBJ1-5
d_gene: .

CDR3nt: TGTGCCAGCTCACCAGGGGGGCCCATGAACACTGAAGCTTTCTTT
CDR3aa: CASSPGGPMNTEAFF
abundance: .
v_gene: TRBV18
j_gene: TRBJ1-1
d_gene: .

CDR3nt: TGTGCCAGCAGCGTCGACAGTACTGGAAACACCATATATTTT
CDR3aa: CASSVDSTGNTIYF
abundance: many
v_gene: TRBV9
j_gene: TRBJ1-3
d_gene: .

CDR3nt: TGTGCCAGCAGTTTCACAACTAATGAAAAACTGTTTTTT
CDR3aa: CASSFTTNEKLFF
abundance: .
v_gene: TRBV27
j_gene: TRBJ1-4
d_gene: .

CDR3nt: TGTGCCAGCAGTTTCGGCAGGGCGGAGTATCAGCCCCAGCATTTT
CDR3aa: CASSFGRAEYQPQHF
abundance: many
v_gene: TRBV12-3/TRBV12-4
j_gene: TRBJ1-5
d_gene: .

CDR3nt: TGTGCCAGCAGTTTGGTCACAGATTCACCCCTCCACTTT
CDR3aa: CASSLVTDSPLHF
abundance: many
v_gene: TRBV12-3/TRBV12-4
j_gene: TRBJ1-6
d_gene: .

CDR3nt: TGTGCCAGCAGCTACCTCGGGACTAGGGGTTACGAGCAGTACTTC
CDR3aa: CASSYLGTRGYEQYF
abundance: many
v_gene: TRBV7-2
j_gene: TRBJ2-7
d_gene: TRBD2

CDR3nt: TGTGCCAGCTCACCACCCCCCAGTGAAGCTTTCTTT
CDR3aa: CASSPPPSEAFF
abundance: many
v_gene: TRBV18
j_gene: TRBJ1-1
d_gene: .

CDR3nt: TGCAGTGCTAGAGGGGGGGGGCCCTCGGGGACCCAGTACTTC
CDR3aa: CSARGGGPSGTQYF
abundance: few
v_gene: TRBV20-1
j_gene: TRBJ2-5
d_gene: .

CDR3nt: TGTGCCAGCAGCCCCTCGACTAGCGGCTTACACAATGAGCAGTTCTTC
CDR3aa: CASSPSTSGLHNEQFF
abundance: many
v_gene: TRBV11-2
j_gene: TRBJ2-1
d_gene: TRBD2

CDR3nt: TGTGCCAGCAGCTTAGGTCTAGGCCAAGAGACCCAGTACTTC
CDR3aa: CASSLGLGQETQYF
abundance: many
v_gene: TRBV5-1
j_gene: TRBJ2-5
d_gene: .

CDR3nt: TGCAGTGCTTACCCACTAGCGGGGGCCCGGCGAGATACGCAGTATTTT
CDR3aa: CSAYPLAGARRDTQYF
abundance: many
v_gene: TRBV20-1
j_gene: TRBJ2-3
d_gene: TRBD2

CDR3nt: TGTGCCAGCAGCTTGGCCTTGGGGCTGGCGGCTGAGCAGTTCTTC
CDR3aa: CASSLALGLAAEQFF
abundance: few
v_gene: TRBV5-4
j_gene: TRBJ2-1
d_gene: .

CDR3nt: TGCGCCAGCAGTCGGCCGGGACAGGGAGCCAAAAACATTCAGTACTTC
CDR3aa: CASSRPGQGAKNIQYF
abundance: few
v_gene: TRBV23-1
j_gene: TRBJ2-4
d_gene: TRBD1

CDR3nt: TGTGCCAGCAGCTTAGGAAGCAGGGGATGGGTGAACACTGAAGCTTTCTTT
CDR3aa: CASSLGSRGWVNTEAFF
abundance: .
v_gene: TRBV7-2
j_gene: TRBJ1-1
d_gene: .